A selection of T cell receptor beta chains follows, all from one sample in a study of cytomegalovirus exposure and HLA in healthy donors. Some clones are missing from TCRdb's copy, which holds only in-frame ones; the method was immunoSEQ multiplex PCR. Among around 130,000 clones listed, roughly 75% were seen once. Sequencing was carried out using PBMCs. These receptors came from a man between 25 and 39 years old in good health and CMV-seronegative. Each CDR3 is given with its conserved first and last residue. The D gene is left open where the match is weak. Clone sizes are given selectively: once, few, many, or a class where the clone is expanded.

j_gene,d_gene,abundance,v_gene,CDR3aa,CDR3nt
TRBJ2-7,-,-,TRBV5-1,CASSLGGPAYEQYF,TGCGCCAGCAGCTTGGGTGGGCCGGCCTACGAGCAGTACTTC
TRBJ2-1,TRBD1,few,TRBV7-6,CASSLGTGGNEQFF,TGTGCCAGCAGCTTAGGCACAGGGGGGAATGAGCAGTTCTTC
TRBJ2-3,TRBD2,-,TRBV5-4,CASSLTSVGTDTQYF,TGTGCCAGCAGCCTAACTAGCGTGGGCACAGATACGCAGTATTTT
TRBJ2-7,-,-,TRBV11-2,CASSQDRSSYEQYF,TGTGCCAGCAGCCAAGACAGGAGCTCCTACGAGCAGTACTTC
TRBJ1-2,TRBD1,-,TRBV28,CASLRQGNYGYTF,TGTGCCAGCCTGCGACAGGGCAACTATGGCTACACCTTC
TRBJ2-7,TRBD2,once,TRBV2,CASSSTSGSAGEQYF,TGTGCCAGCAGTTCGACTAGCGGGAGTGCGGGGGAGCAGTACTTC
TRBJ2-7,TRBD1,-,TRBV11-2,CASRAGGTGGHEQYF,TGTGCCAGCAGAGCTGGAGGGACAGGGGGTCACGAGCAGTACTTC
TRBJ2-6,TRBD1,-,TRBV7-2,CASSPLTGRGANVLTF,TGTGCCAGCAGTCCCTTGACAGGGAGAGGGGCCAACGTCCTGACTTTC
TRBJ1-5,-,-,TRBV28,CASRDSNSNQPQHF,TGTGCCAGCCGGGACTCGAATAGCAATCAGCCCCAGCATTTT
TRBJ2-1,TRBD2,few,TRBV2,CASSFPRGGRNEQFF,TGTGCCAGCAGTTTCCCGCGGGGGGGCCGCAATGAGCAGTTCTTC
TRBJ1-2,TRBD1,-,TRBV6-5,CASSYLGTGNYGYTF,TGTGCCAGCAGTTACCTAGGGACAGGGAACTATGGCTACACCTTC
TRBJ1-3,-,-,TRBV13,CASSEQGSGNTIYF,TGTGCCAGCAGCGAGCAGGGTTCCGGAAACACCATATATTTT
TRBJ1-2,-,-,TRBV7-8,CASSLGSDYGYTF,TGTGCCAGCAGCTTAGGCAGTGACTATGGCTACACCTTC
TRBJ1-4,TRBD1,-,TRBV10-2,CAASDRANEKLFF,TGCGCCGCCTCGGACAGGGCTAACGAAAAACTGTTTTTT
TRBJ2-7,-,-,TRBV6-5,CASSSLTETYEQYF,TGTGCCAGCAGTTCTTTGACAGAGACCTACGAGCAGTACTTC
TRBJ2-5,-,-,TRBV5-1,CASSLEGTGFGGTQYF,TGCGCCAGCAGCTTGGAGGGCACGGGATTCGGAGGGACCCAGTACTTC
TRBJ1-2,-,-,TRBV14,CASSQLAGKESYGYTF,TGTGCCAGCAGCCAACTGGCAGGGAAGGAGAGCTATGGCTACACCTTC
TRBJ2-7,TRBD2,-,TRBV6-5,CASSKTSEAYEQYF,TGTGCCAGCAGTAAGACTAGCGAAGCCTACGAGCAGTACTTC
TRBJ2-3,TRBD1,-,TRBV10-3,CAISEGQGNTDTQYF,TGTGCCATCAGTGAGGGACAGGGAAACACAGATACGCAGTATTTT
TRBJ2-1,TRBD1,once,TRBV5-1,CASSLGQGAAGEQFF,TGCGCCAGCAGCTTGGGTCAGGGGGCAGCTGGTGAGCAGTTCTTC
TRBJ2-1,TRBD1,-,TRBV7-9,CASSLGQGVKNEQFF,TGTGCCAGCAGCCTGGGACAGGGGGTAAAGAATGAGCAGTTCTTC
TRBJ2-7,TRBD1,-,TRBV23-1,CASSLPSSGTGSYEQYF,TGCGCCAGCAGTCTACCCTCCTCCGGGACAGGGTCCTACGAGCAGTACTTC
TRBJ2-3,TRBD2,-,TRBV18,CASSPSWTSGRASTDTQYF,TGTGCCAGCTCACCATCTTGGACTAGCGGGAGGGCTAGCACAGATACGCAGTATTTT
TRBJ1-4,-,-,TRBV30,CAWSVGQFNEKLFF,TGTGCCTGGAGTGTAGGACAATTTAATGAAAAACTGTTTTTT
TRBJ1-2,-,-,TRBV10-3,CAISESSEPNYGYTF,TGTGCCATCAGTGAGTCGTCAGAACCCAACTATGGCTACACCTTC
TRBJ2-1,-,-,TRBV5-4,CAQSGASSYNEQFF,TGTGCTCAATCTGGGGCGAGCTCCTACAATGAGCAGTTCTTC
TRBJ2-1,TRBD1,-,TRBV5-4,CASSTGTGANEQFF,TGTGCCAGCAGCACCGGGACAGGGGCCAATGAGCAGTTCTTC
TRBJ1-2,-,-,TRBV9,CASSPHLDSYGYTF,TGTGCCAGCAGCCCACACCTGGACAGCTATGGCTACACCTTC
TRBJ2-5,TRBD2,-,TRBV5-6,CASSSWLAGGRGETQYF,TGTGCCAGCAGCTCCTGGCTAGCGGGGGGCCGTGGGGAGACCCAGTACTTC
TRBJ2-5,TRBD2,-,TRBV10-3,CAISDPGLAGQETQYF,TGTGCCATCAGTGACCCGGGACTAGCGGGACAAGAGACCCAGTACTTC
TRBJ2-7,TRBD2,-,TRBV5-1,CASSLGTSGSYEQYF,TGCGCCAGCAGCTTAGGGACTAGCGGGAGCTACGAGCAGTACTTC
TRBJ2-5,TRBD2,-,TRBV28,CASSRPGLAEETQYF,TGTGCCAGCAGTCGCCCGGGACTAGCGGAAGAGACCCAGTACTTC
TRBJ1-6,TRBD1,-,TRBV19,CASRRTGENSPLHF,TGTGCCAGTAGACGGACAGGGGAAAATTCACCCCTCCACTTT
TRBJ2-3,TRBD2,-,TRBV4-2,CASSQDGTSGMKTDTQYF,TGTGCCAGCAGCCAGGACGGGACTAGCGGGATGAAGACAGATACGCAGTATTTT
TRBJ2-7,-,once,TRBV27,CASRQGHEQYF,TGTGCCAGCAGACAGGGTCACGAGCAGTACTTC
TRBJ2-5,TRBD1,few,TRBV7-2,CASSLARGLAGEEETQYF,TGTGCCAGCAGCTTAGCCAGGGGGTTAGCAGGGGAAGAAGAGACCCAGTACTTC
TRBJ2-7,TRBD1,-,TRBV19,CASSPLRGGFYEQYF,TGTGCCAGTAGTCCGTTAAGAGGGGGCTTCTACGAGCAGTACTTC
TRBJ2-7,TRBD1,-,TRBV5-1,CASSGQGDGYEQYF,TGCGCCAGCAGCGGACAGGGGGATGGCTACGAGCAGTACTTC
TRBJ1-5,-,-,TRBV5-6,CASSLAGQRRGNQPQHF,TGTGCCAGCAGCTTGGCCGGACAGAGAAGGGGCAATCAGCCCCAGCATTTT
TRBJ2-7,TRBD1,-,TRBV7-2,CASSFQGANYEQYF,TGTGCCAGCAGCTTCCAGGGGGCTAACTACGAGCAGTACTTC
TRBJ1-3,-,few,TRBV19,CASKGGYSGNTIYF,TGTGCCAGTAAGGGAGGATACTCTGGAAACACCATATATTTT
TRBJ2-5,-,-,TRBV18,CASSGSLEETQYF,TGTGCCAGCTCAGGTAGCCTTGAGGAGACCCAGTACTTC
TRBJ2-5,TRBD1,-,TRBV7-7,CASSLRGNRETQYF,TGTGCTAGCAGTCTCAGGGGGAATCGAGAGACCCAGTACTTC